This T cell receptor (beta chain) was recorded in a study of CD8 T cells in ankylosing spondylitis. This clonotype has at least ten counts. The CDR3 spans 15 residues. The V segment lost 5 bases and the J segment 4 bases; nucleotides outside the gene matches: 5. Germline V lookup: CDR1 LNHNV, CDR2 YYDKDF (reference sequence). MiXCR, run by TCRdb on the 5' RACE reads, gives a single entry per CDR3 protein. The sample yields approximately 300,000 distinct CDR3 sequences, around 18% seen once. This clonotype was sampled from a male donor with ankylosing spondylitis or in good health (not recorded which). This rearrangement joins TRBV15 to TRBJ2-1, with 10 positions matching TRBD2. Sequencing was carried out using blood, either unsorted or a sorted T cell fraction (not recorded which). CDR3 sequence: CATSRKREGYNEQFF. CDR3 DNA sequence: TGTGCCACCAGCCGAAAGCGGGAGGGTTACAATGAGCAGTTCTTC. Full variable domain (outside the CDR3, taken from reference TRBV15 and TRBJ2-1): DAMVIQNPRYQVTQFGKPVTLSCSQTLNHNVMYWYQQKSSQAPKLLFHYYDKDFNNEADTPDNFQSRRPNTSFCFLDIRSPGLGDTAMYLCATSRKREGYNEQFFGPGTRLTVL.